The 10 T cell receptor beta chains below come from one sample, sequenced in a study of PD-L1 blockade in urothelial cancer. The data were produced by immunoSEQ multiplex PCR, yet TCRdb's version contains in-frame clones alone and is incomplete. The table shows 70,000 or so clones, with around 90% occurring only once. This specimen consisted of PBMCs, obtained around atezolizumab (anti-PD-L1) treatment. These receptors all stem from a man in his sixties with urothelial cancer.

The V and J genes are TRBV5-1 and TRBJ2-7; D is unresolved. V was pared by 2 bases and J by 0 bases, with 3 bases between. CDR3 size: 12 residues. Germline V gene sequence: CDR1 SGHRS, CDR2 YFSETQ. The CDR3 coding sequence is TGCGCCAGCAGCTTCAGCTCCTACGAGCAGTACTTC. Translated, it gives CASSFSSYEQYF.

This clone was seen just once. The chain links TRBV6-1 to TRBJ2-5; 7 nucleotides line up with TRBD2. The CDR3 has 16 residues. V lost 1 base and J lost 4; bases outside the gene matches: 9. Germline V lookup: CDR1 MNHNS, CDR2 SASEGT. CDR3 bases: TGTGCCAGCAGTGAAGTAGGCGGGAGCCCCGGAGAGACCCAGTACTTC. Amino acids: CASSEVGGSPGETQYF.

This chain joins TRBV6-1 and TRBJ1-2; perhaps TRBD1 as D (6 bases). The CDR3 is 12 residues long. Trimming left V 8 bases short and J 6 bases short, with 13 bases between. Germline V gene lookup returns CDR1 MNHNS and CDR2 SASEGT. In DNA, the CDR3 is TGTGCCAGCTTTCGGACAGAGAATGGCTACACCTTC. Its translation is CASFRTENGYTF.

The chain carries TRBV5-8 and TRBJ2-1, with TRBD2 matching 9 bases. The V gene end was trimmed by 6 bases and the J gene end by 5 bases; junction bases not matched to a gene: 12. This CDR3 has 16 residues. Looked up from germline, CDR1 is SGHTS and CDR2 is YDEGEE. The DNA of the CDR3 is TGTGCCAGCACCCTGGGGGAAGCGGGGGGTAACAATGAGCAGTTCTTC. Protein: CASTLGEAGGNNEQFF.

The V and J genes are TRBV18 and TRBJ1-4; D uncertain. This CDR3 contains 14 residues. Deletions cut 0 bases from V and 6 bases from J, with 8 bases between. The germline V gene encodes CDR1 KGHSH and CDR2 LQKENI. Written as DNA, the CDR3 is TGTGCCAGCTCACCACCGGGGAGGGATGAAAAACTGTTTTTT. Its translation is CASSPPGRDEKLFF.

The chain has TRBV7-3 and TRBJ2-7, with 10 bases aligning to TRBD1. The junction had 2 bases not matched to a gene; V was cut back by 4 bases and J by 2 bases. CDR3 length: 14 amino acids. Germline V CDR1 and CDR2: SGHTA, FQGTGA. The CDR3 nucleotides read TGTGCCAGCAGCTCCGGACAGGGGGCCTACGAGCAGTACTTC. It yields the protein CASSSGQGAYEQYF.

This clone came up a few times. This sequence joins TRBV19 and TRBJ1-1; 10 bases align to TRBD1. The CDR3 is 14 residues long. The germline CDR1 and CDR2 sequences are LNHDA and SQIVND (reference sequence). V was clipped by 5 bases and J by 11 bases; unmatched bases: 11. The CDR3 sequence is CASSAGQGILGAFF. For the CDR3, the DNA is TGTGCCAGTAGTGCGGGACAGGGGATATTAGGGGCTTTCTTT.

This chain links TRBV5-1 with TRBJ2-1; 12 nucleotides match TRBD2. Looked up from germline, CDR1 is SGHRS and CDR2 is YFSETQ. V gave up 4 bases and J gave up 4 bases; unmatched junction bases: 6. This CDR3 has 16 residues. The CDR3 coding sequence is TGCGCCAGCAGCCTTTCGACTAGCGGGGGATACAATGAGCAGTTCTTC. Its protein product is CASSLSTSGGYNEQFF.

The V gene is TRBV28, the J gene TRBJ2-5; 10 bases line up with TRBD1. The germline gives CDR1 MDHEN, CDR2 SYDVKM. The CDR3 runs 15 residues. With 5 bases clipped from V and 5 bases from J, the junction kept 8 bases outside the gene matches. CDR3 in amino acids: CASSIPGTGDETQYF. CDR3 coding DNA: TGTGCCAGCAGTATTCCCGGGACAGGGGACGAGACCCAGTACTTC. Full variable domain (missing parts from reference TRBV28 and TRBJ2-5): DVKVTQSSRYLVKRTGEKVFLECVQDMDHENMFWYRQDPGLGLRLIYFSYDVKMKEKGDIPEGYSVSREKKERFSLILESASTNQTSMYLCASSIPGTGDETQYFGPGTRLLVL.

The chain links TRBV19 to TRBJ1-1; 7 nucleotides match TRBD1. Trimming removed 4 bases from V and 7 bases from J; junction bases left unmatched: 12. Germline lookup yields CDR1 LNHDA and CDR2 SQIVND (reference sequence). CDR3 length equals 15 residues. As DNA, the CDR3 is TGTGCCAGTAGTACTTCCGGGACAGAACGCTATGAAGCTTTCTTT. Its protein product is CASSTSGTERYEAFF.